The entry below describes one T cell receptor (beta chain). This clonotype was counted a single time. Its antigen is not yet known. A much more abundant neighbour one base away suggests this may be a read error. These data are taken from a study of blood T cells in healthy people across ages (dated by TCRdb to between 2014 and 2017). General notes on the study: In model experiments, template switching captured about one uniquely barcoded TCR beta cDNA molecule for every two T cells. Donors were grouped into four age groups: young (average about 15 years), middle-aged (roughly 40), aged (around 66) and long-lived (approximately 82). Two additional independent replicas of 1 million unique cDNA reads from the same blood draw were analyzed for two donors (one aged 18 to 30 and one aged 80 or older). The study measured age-related changes in TCR beta repertoire diversity using deep sequencing normalized with unique cDNA molecular identifiers. Donors of different ages were randomly distributed across sequencing lanes to avoid experimental bias. The study at large found these results: The long-lived group showed more naive CD4+ T cells, fewer expanded clones and increased TCR diversity than the aged group, suggesting age selection. Donor CMV infection status was unknown, potentially confounding age-related changes in expanded clonotypes. Bulk unsorted PBMC profiling prevented conclusive comparison of naive and antigen-experienced compartments. As age increased, observed TCR beta diversity per million T cells dropped in a roughly linear way, and a significant reduction was already evident by age 40. Estimates of total diversity based on one million sequenced T cells were regarded as lower bounds and as underestimates. A strong correlation was found between observed TCR beta diversity and the percentage of naive T cells measured by flow cytometry.

Libraries were made using 5' RACE. Sequencing was carried out with an Illumina HiSeq 2500. A second PCR of about 6 to 12 cycles was run with a J-beta primer mix and a sample-barcoded 5' primer. Each TCR beta cDNA molecule received a unique molecular identifier from a template-switch 5' adaptor carrying 12 random nucleotides. Each sample yielded at least 2.5 million CDR3-containing paired-end reads. The Mint cDNA synthesis kit, primed by a TRBC-specific oligonucleotide, was used to synthesize first-strand cDNA from all RNA. Following uracil-DNA glycosylase treatment, a first 18-cycle PCR with universal primers M1SS and BC2_uni_R was performed on all cDNA. Under the source paper's analysis protocol: Normalization of each sample was performed by random selection of 1 million high-quality reads, each carrying a distinct molecular identifier. Reads with shared molecular identifiers were discarded instead of being binned into consensus sequences. CDR3 identification, clonotype clustering and error correction used MiTCR with a Q25 quality threshold and the strictest error-elimination algorithm. A nonparametric unseen species model with Euler transformation was used to estimate a lower bound on total TCR beta diversity. TCRdb cleaned the public reads at Q25 with fastp, built clones with MiXCR and kept in-frame beta chains. Each CDR3 protein appears once, grouped with its most common genes and DNA. V and J calls and clone size were set by TCRdb, not the authors. The sample table shows about 1.5 million distinct CDR3 sequences, and roughly two fifths are seen once. Approximately 4.1% of the sample is in the top ten clones.

Donors were under 40 systemically healthy Caucasian individuals from Russia aged roughly 6 to 90 years. About 9.8 milliliters of peripheral blood were drawn from each donor into EDTA-treated Vacutainer tubes. Ficoll-Paque density-gradient centrifugation was used to isolate PBMCs, with at least 6.5 million per sample. Total RNA, at least 5 micrograms per sample, was extracted from PBMCs with Trizol reagent. For every donor, flow cytometry on a PBMC aliquot measured the percentage of naive CD45RAhigh/CD27high T cells. The germline V gene (reference sequence) sets CDR1 to MNHEY and CDR2 to SMNVEV. The CDR3 sequence holds 17 residues, the cysteine and phenylalanine included. The kept DNA is CDR3 alone, 51 bases in frame from the first base.

The clonotype originates from a woman under 30 in good health. In this chain, TRBV27 is recombined with TRBJ2-7; TRBD1 is a weak D gene call, 8 bases matching. Sequenced input: blood. The DNA sequence follows: TGTGCCAGCAGTTCCCCGTTGGGAGGGACAGGCACCTACGAGCAGGACTTC. Its translation is CASSSPLGGTGTYEQDF.